This T cell receptor beta chain was sequenced in a study of T cell repertoires in cytomegalovirus infection. Study-level information: CMV epitopes that were recently identified and HLA-C-restricted were used alongside well-studied HLA-B-restricted ones. Regarding the study as a whole: Identification of carriers of CMV plus the relevant HLA was performed using cumulative public TCR beta family frequency.

This clonotype was counted ten times or more. Antigen: not known. TCRdb fed the reads into MiXCR, producing one record per CDR3 protein. The sample holds about 890,000 distinct CDR3 sequences, less than 35% seen once. The trim removed 3 bases at V and 8 bases at J, leaving 3 bases unmatched. The CDR3 covers 14 residues. The sample here was cultured CD8+ T cells from PBMCs, taken from culture after CMV antigen stimulation. This chain joins TRBV12-3 or TRBV12-4 and TRBJ2-1, with 11 nucleotides matching TRBD1. The receptor comes from a human donor in good health (CMV status not recorded). Some clones in this sample may be carry-over from other donors' samples. The CDR3, as DNA: TGTGCCAGCAGTTTGGGACAGGGGGATTATGAGCAGTTCTTC. It yields the protein CASSLGQGDYEQFF.